This T cell receptor (beta chain) appears in the sequencing data of a study of cytomegalovirus exposure and HLA in healthy donors (dated by TCRdb to about 2017). The study in broad terms: An earlier analysis of 550 to 700 of the donors reported about 250 Gb of sequence data and 120 million or so unique TCR beta sequences from about 179 million T cells. Among around 400 genotyped donors of the cohort, an average of about 240,000 unique TCR beta nucleotide sequences was sequenced per donor, of which about 19% were non-productive. Donor age, sex, ethnicity and CMV serostatus were compiled together with the repertoire data. About 310 gigabases of sequencing data and tens of millions of unique TCR sequences were included in an early release covering 500 to 750 HLA-typed donors. HLA typing included class I and class II loci at four-digit resolution. To decide whether each TCR beta V gene segment behaved as functional or pseudogenic, an earlier analysis of approximately 590 of the donors relied on high-throughput TCR beta sequencing. To study patterns of TCR occurrence, a later analysis re-analyzed previously published TCR beta repertoires from 666 donors and added high-resolution HLA genotyping. A later genetic analysis used genome-wide SNP genotypes for about 55% of the 666 donors, treating that subset as a discovery cohort. The study aimed to test whether cataloging public T cell receptors could reveal signatures of past pathogen exposure. All discovery cohort repertoires had been generated on a single sequencing platform. Among the roughly 390 genotyped donors, approximately 77% belonged to the genetic ancestry cluster associated with self-reported Caucasian donors. The study used immunosequencing to profile the T cell repertoires of 666 subjects and linked those repertoires to cytomegalovirus serostatus. Roughly five DR-DQ haplotypes were handled as single units for association and clustering because linkage in the cohort was strong. To predict cytomegalovirus infection status, the study brought together high-throughput TCR immunosequencing, statistical association of individual TCRs with disease status, and machine learning. In addition to the first cohort of roughly 670 subjects, a separate validation cohort of 100 to 150 different subjects was used. Typing coverage varied by locus: roughly 620-630 donors for A, B, C, DRB1 and DQB1; more than 500 for DQA1; over 600 for DPA1; more than 450 for DPB1. Rather than drawing on any new phenotypic data, the later analysis identified candidate immune exposures from TCR beta sequences and the way those sequences occurred across donors.

In total, roughly 670 healthy bone marrow donors made up the cohort. At the time of sampling, all cohort members were nominally healthy, though unrecorded immune exposures were likely present. The donor tested CMV seronegative and was one of the 352 seronegative cohort members. Every donor gave a peripheral blood sample, and the peripheral blood mononuclear cells from that sample were used for TCR beta sequencing. The Qiagen DNeasy Blood Extraction Kit was used to extract genomic DNA from the blood cell samples. The library was obtained by the immunoSEQ multiplex PCR assay. A mixture of 60 forward primers for TCR Vbeta segments and 13 reverse primers for TCR Jbeta segments was used in the multiplex PCR. The CDR3 region of rearranged TCR beta genes was amplified from genomic DNA by a multiplex PCR assay. Amplified TCR beta libraries were sequenced as 87-base-pair reads on the Illumina HiSeq System. Per the authors' processing: A later analysis counted about 80 million unique TCR beta chains across the 670 or so repertoires, and 9 million to 14 million of these chains were shared by at least two donors. To remove PCR and sequencing errors, raw reads were error-corrected and collapsed into unique sequences using a nearest-neighbor algorithm that merged closely related sequences. CDR3 sequences were aligned to IMGT reference sequences to assign V, D and J gene segments. Each retained sequence needed at least a six-nucleotide match to both a V gene segment and a J gene segment. A rearrangement counted as productive if the CDR3 had no stop codons and remained in frame with V and J, and every other rearrangement counted as non-productive. Following IMGT convention, CDR3 was defined as the stretch from the second conserved V-encoded cysteine to the conserved J-encoded phenylalanine. The earlier analysis of about 570 of the donors excluded any sequence lacking an unambiguous match to a single V gene segment. An earlier analysis of 500 to 700 of the donors classified V segments as functional when productive rearrangements were above 56.7% and as segregating when the standard deviation between donors was above 5%. To diagnose cytomegalovirus status from the catalog of TCR beta chain sequences, a statistical classification framework was built. In a later analysis, TCR nucleotide sequences were compared against IMGT/GENE-DB human TR gene sequences so that V and J genes could be assigned. A later analysis assigned CDR3 sequences and most-parsimonious VDJ recombination scenarios with the TCRdist pipeline. In a later analysis, each TCR beta chain was defined by its CDR3 amino acid sequence together with its V-gene family, and reads without a unique V-gene family were excluded. To address suspected cross-contamination and a sequencing artifact, a later analysis removed a few hundred highly shared, low-generation-probability nucleotide sequences. In a later analysis, a clonal expansion index for each public chain was calculated from normalized within-repertoire ranks of inferred template counts. A later analysis computed generation probabilities with a VDJ recombination model fitted to out-of-frame rearrangements, and checked the results against IGoR. In a later analysis, hypergeometric tests were used to score TCR-TCR, TCR-HLA and TCR-CMV co-occurrence, with a repertoire-size bias correction applied to TCR pairs. To estimate false discovery rates, a later analysis permuted the HLA or CMV assignments 20 times. A later analysis grouped co-occurring TCRs with DBSCAN, adding TCRdist sequence similarity when clustering within HLA-allele-positive subsets. Repertoires with fewer than 30,000 or more than 120,000 public chains, plus five repertoires with anomalous nucleotide sharing, were excluded from co-occurrence clustering. TCRdb stores this immuneACCESS table with in-frame sequences only. Part of the clones is absent; in the studies checked, under half of the shortfall reflects unresolved V genes, and no reason is known for the rest. Clonal size and the V and J genes are those of that table, whereas D and trimming came from the DNA. The sample table holds about 94,000 clones, of which about 80% were seen once. The ten largest clones represent more than 1.3% of the sample.

From a lookup of the germline V gene (reference sequence), CDR1 and CDR2 are MNHEY and SMNVEV. After removal of 8 bases from V and 5 bases from J, the junction retains 6 bases not matched to a gene. The CDR3 runs 14 amino acids, cysteine and phenylalanine included. Here the CDR3 DNA is all that survives: 42 bases in frame from base 1. The study at large found these results: The classifier was reported to diagnose cytomegalovirus status with high specificity and sensitivity in both the original and validation cohorts. In vitro tests confirmed that a few of the cytomegalovirus-associated TCR beta chains recognize cytomegalovirus antigens. Because some donors lacked HLA typing at each locus, the association tests relied only on the typed subset. According to the authors, the approach could potentially be generalized to other disease states and immunological phenotypes. Only TCR beta chains were sequenced in this cohort, and the absence of alpha or paired-chain data limited detectable features. In a later analysis, several top co-occurrence clusters were reported to appear linked to parvovirus B19, influenza, CMV and Epstein-Barr virus. Around 16 rarely observed V segments, including chromosome 9 orphons, were excluded from the earlier analysis of about 610 of the donors because counts were too low. In a later analysis, the rate of TCR association differed among HLA loci, with DRB1 alleles having the most associated TCRs and HLA-C alleles having the fewest. In a later genetic analysis, a missense DCLRE1C variant was associated with V-gene and J-gene trimming of TCR beta chains, and the association was replicated in an independent cohort. The presence/absence analyses assumed that sequencing depth was roughly uniform across donors, and that assumption may not be true. Broadly in line with IMGT annotations, most TCR beta V segments showed up in productive rearrangements about 90% or about 30% of the time in an earlier analysis of about 500 of the donors. Compared with the approximately 670-donor mean, donors in an Asian-associated ancestry cluster had fewer N-insertions in productive TCRs, according to a later genetic analysis. Across donors, most TCR sequences were observed very rarely, whereas some public TCRs were present in many individuals. Correlated functional status among segregating V segments might reflect linkage disequilibrium, but an unknown experimental factor could not be ruled out. Specific HLA alleles were associated with 15,000 to 20,000 TCR beta sequences at a false discovery rate of 0.05 in a later analysis. Most CMV-associated TCR beta chains appeared to be HLA-restricted in a later analysis, and the HLA associations seemed to be driven largely by CMV exposure. A further reported finding was that TCR beta sequences accurately predicted the HLA-A and HLA-B alleles for most subjects in the first cohort. The 87-base-pair reads could not distinguish some IMGT-functional V segments, including TRBV6-2 and TRBV6-3, so those segments were excluded. A cluster of highly shared sequence variants was judged likely to be a technical artifact of the sequencing pipeline. In a later analysis, HLA-associated TCR beta chains showed more clonal expansion and lower generation probabilities than non-associated chains that were equally common. When HLA alleles, especially DR and DQ, strongly co-occurred, TCR associations were difficult to assign to individual alleles. A total of fewer than 200 TCR beta chains were listed by the study as associated with cytomegalovirus. Immune exposure information for the cohort was limited to CMV serostatus.

Notes on this clone: Which antigen it targets is not known. The sample holds no much larger clone one base away, and base qualities are not on file.

The chain links TRBV27 with TRBJ1-6, with 7 bases in between that match TRBD1. The TCR sequence derives from a male donor in good health and CMV-seronegative. Sequencing used PBMCs. The CDR3: CASFGTVNNSPLHF. The DNA sequence is given as TGTGCCAGCTTTGGGACAGTTAATAATTCACCCCTCCACTTT.